This entry lists 23 T cell receptor beta chains sequenced from one sample in a study of T-cell memory formation after mild COVID-19. Using its own MiXCR run on the 5' RACE reads, TCRdb lists one record per CDR3 protein. In the table there are roughly 560,000 distinct CDR3 sequences, roughly 22% of which are singletons. Sequenced input: PBMCs or a T cell subset sorted from them (not recorded which). The receptors stem from an adult woman who had mild COVID-19 (a few samples of this study predate the infection). Cell type and time point are not known.

A few counts support this clonotype. V gene TRBV7-2 combines with J gene TRBJ2-5; 10 bases agree with TRBD2. The germline V gene encodes CDR1 SGHTA and CDR2 FQGNSA. The V and J ends lost 5 bases and 1 base, in that order; junction bases with no gene match: 4. This CDR3 contains 15 residues. CDR3 bases: TGTGCCAGCAGCCCTAGCGGGGGCCTCCAAGAGACCCAGTACTTC. Its translation is CASSPSGGLQETQYF.

This chain uses TRBV24-1 with TRBJ2-1; D remains ambiguous. Deletions cut 8 bases from V and 7 bases from J, with 8 bases between. The CDR3 runs 11 residues. Germline V gene sequence: CDR1 KGHDR, CDR2 SFDVKD. CDR3 in amino acids: CATKNGNEQFF. The CDR3, as DNA: TGTGCCACCAAAAATGGGAATGAGCAGTTCTTC.

The chain has TRBV18 and TRBJ2-5; D is unclear. Trimming pared 3 bases from V and 2 bases from J, leaving 10 bases between. The CDR3 runs to 14 residues. Germline V gene lookup returns CDR1 KGHSH and CDR2 LQKENI. The CDR3 loop reads CASSPTAVQETQYF. The CDR3 DNA is TGTGCCAGCTCACCCACGGCTGTTCAAGAGACCCAGTACTTC.

The gene calls are TRBV5-1 and TRBJ2-1, with 12 positions matching TRBD2. The CDR3 is 16 amino acids. From germline, CDR1 is SGHRS and CDR2 YFSETQ. With 3 bases clipped from V and 4 bases from J, the junction kept 5 bases outside the gene matches. In DNA, the CDR3 is TGCGCCAGCAGCTCGCGGACTAGCGGGGTTTACAATGAGCAGTTCTTC. Translating gives CASSSRTSGVYNEQFF.

CDR3 bases: TGTGCCAGCAGCCAAGATGCGGCAGGCCGGAGAGAGCAGTACTTC. The encoded protein is CASSQDAAGRREQYF. This chain joins TRBV3-1 and TRBJ2-7; D is undetermined. The germline V gene encodes CDR1 LGHDT and CDR2 YNNKEL (reference sequence). V shed 0 bases and J shed 7 bases, with 16 bases lying between them. This CDR3 region has 15 residues.

This clonotype was picked up many times. V usage is TRBV5-5 and J usage is TRBJ1-5; the D is unclear. V lost 4 bases, J lost 4 bases, and 12 bases lay in between. The CDR3 loop spans 14 amino acids. The V gene's germline CDR1 is SGHKS and CDR2 YYEKEE (reference sequence). The CDR3 spells CASSVGRGNQPQHF. For the CDR3, the DNA is TGTGCCAGCAGCGTCGGCCGGGGTAATCAGCCCCAGCATTTT.

A few counts support this clonotype. The chain carries TRBV3-1 and TRBJ2-1; the match to TRBD2 covers 8 bases. Per germline, CDR1 LGHDT and CDR2 YNNKEL (reference sequence). After removal of 0 bases from V and 6 bases from J, the junction contained 1 base not matched to a gene. The CDR3 consists of 14 residues. This CDR3 is CASSQDLAGNEQFF. CDR3 DNA: TGTGCCAGCAGCCAAGACCTAGCGGGCAATGAGCAGTTCTTC.

The V gene is TRBV6-2 or TRBV6-3, the J gene TRBJ2-1, with D perhaps TRBD1 (5 bases). The CDR3 spans 15 residues. With 7 bases removed from V and 4 bases from J, the gap between germline ends came to 17 bases. Looked up from germline, CDR1 is MNHEY and CDR2 is SVGEGT. The CDR3 DNA is TGTGCCAGCACCTCCGACAGCCTCTTTTACAATGAGCAGTTCTTC. Amino acid sequence: CASTSDSLFYNEQFF.

In its sample, this clonotype was seen a few times. The genes are TRBV7-6 and TRBJ2-7; unclear D gene. V lost 1 base, J lost 2 bases, and 9 bases lay in between. Germline CDR1 is SGHVS and CDR2 is FNYEAQ. This CDR3 comprises 14 residues. CDR3 in amino acids: CASSLGSHAYEQYF. Here the CDR3 DNA reads TGTGCCAGCAGCTTAGGGTCCCACGCCTACGAGCAGTACTTC.

This clonotype was seen a few times. This sequence joins TRBV29-1 and TRBJ2-7, with D uncertain. V was clipped by 0 bases and J by 2 bases, with 23 bases between them. The CDR3 runs 18 residues. Germline CDR1 is SQVTM and CDR2 is ANQGSEA. The CDR3: CSVEDTSPRSEYPYEQYF. The DNA for the CDR3 is TGCAGCGTTGAAGACACGAGCCCCCGCTCCGAATATCCCTACGAGCAGTACTTC.

Many counts were recorded for this clonotype. V is TRBV5-6 and J is TRBJ1-6, with D maybe TRBD1 (6 bases). V gave up 5 bases and J gave up 0 bases, with 12 bases separating them. The length of the CDR3 is 16 residues. Germline assignment: CDR1 SGHDT and CDR2 YYEEEE. The DNA of the CDR3 is TGTGCCAGCAGGAGACAGGCGAGCTCCTATAATTCACCCCTCCACTTT. Protein sequence: CASRRQASSYNSPLHF.

The J gene is TRBJ1-2, the V gene TRBV19, with 8 nucleotides matching TRBD1. After removal of 4 bases from V and 4 bases from J, the junction contained 8 bases not matched to a gene. The CDR3 has 15 amino acids. CDR1 LNHDA and CDR2 SQIVND come from the germline V gene (reference sequence). The CDR3, as DNA: TGTGCCAGTAGTAGTCCGGGACAGGTTTTCTATGGCTACACCTTC. It translates to CASSSPGQVFYGYTF.

The chain couples TRBV5-5 to TRBJ2-7, with 9 nucleotides matching TRBD2. Germline CDR1 reads SGHKS; CDR2 reads YYEKEE (reference sequence). CDR3 length: 14 residues. After removal of 2 bases from V and 4 bases from J, the junction contained 4 bases not matched to a gene. This CDR3 is CASSLGLARYEQYF. CDR3 DNA sequence: TGTGCCAGCAGCTTAGGACTAGCGAGATACGAGCAGTACTTC.

This clonotype appeared a few times. V and J are TRBV4-2 and TRBJ2-1; 9 bases align to TRBD2. With 4 bases clipped from V and 1 base from J, the junction kept 5 bases outside the gene matches. CDR3 size: 16 residues. Germline CDR1 reads LGHNA; CDR2 reads YNFKEQ. The chain's CDR3 is CASSLLLAGSYNEQFF. The CDR3, as DNA: TGTGCCAGCAGCCTCTTACTAGCGGGTTCCTACAATGAGCAGTTCTTC.

The V and J genes are TRBV3-1 and TRBJ2-7; D gene uncertain. The V gene lost 0 bases and the J gene lost 2 bases, with 11 bases spanning the gap. CDR1 is LGHDT and CDR2 is YNNKEL in the germline V gene (reference sequence). CDR3 size: 15 residues. DNA of the CDR3: TGTGCCAGCAGCCAAGAGAGGATAGAGACCTACGAGCAGTACTTC. Translation: CASSQERIETYEQYF.

This clonotype has a count of ten or more. The chain uses TRBV7-2 and TRBJ2-5; 13 bases fit TRBD2. CDR1 is SGHTA and CDR2 is FQGNSA in the germline V gene. The CDR3 sequence is 17 residues long. Trimming at V came to 4 bases and at J to 1 base, leaving 6 bases not matched to a gene. CDR3 sequence (DNA): TGTGCCAGCAGCTCTCGACTAGCGGGAGGCCTCCAAGAGACCCAGTACTTC. As protein: CASSSRLAGGLQETQYF. The whole variable domain, filled in from reference TRBV7-2 and TRBJ2-5, reads GAGVSQSPSNKVTEKGKDVELRCDPISGHTALYWYRQSLGQGLEFLIYFQGNSAPDKSGLPSDRFSAERTGGSVSTLTIQRTQQEDSAVYLCASSSRLAGGLQETQYFGPGTRLLVL.

V is TRBV15 and J is TRBJ1-4; D remains unclear. The CDR3 is made up of 15 amino acids. Germline CDR1 LNHNV, CDR2 YYDKDF (reference sequence). Trimming took 5 bases from V and 3 from J, leaving 13 bases between them. The CDR3 DNA sequence: TGTGCCACCAGCCGAACTCCCCATCCTAATGAAAAACTGTTTTTT. Its translation is CATSRTPHPNEKLFF.

The genes are TRBV5-4 and TRBJ2-3; TRBD2 agrees at 10 bases. CDR1 and CDR2 (germline): SGHNT, YYREEE (reference sequence). This CDR3 is 16 amino acids long. J gave up 8 bases and V 0 bases, and 9 bases lay outside the gene matches. CDR3 region: CASSLVASGGPGTQYF. The CDR3 nucleotides read TGTGCCAGCAGCTTGGTTGCTAGCGGGGGCCCCGGTACGCAGTATTTT. Combining the CDR3 with reference TRBV5-4 and TRBJ2-3 gives the whole variable domain ETGVTQSPTHLIKTRGQQVTLRCSSQSGHNTVSWYQQALGQGPQFIFQYYREEENGRGNFPPRFSGLQFPNYSSELNVNALELDDSALYLCASSLVASGGPGTQYFGPGTRLTVL.

This clonotype was detected a few times. V usage is TRBV5-4 and J usage is TRBJ1-1; weak D call: TRBD1 (6 bases). There are 14 residues in the CDR3. Germline-derived CDR1 and CDR2 are SGHNT and YYREEE (reference sequence). Trimming left V 4 bases short and J 5 bases short, with 15 bases between. CDR3 region: CASSHYGGRTEAFF. The CDR3 DNA is TGTGCCAGCAGCCATTATGGGGGGCGGACTGAAGCTTTCTTT.

The chain recombines TRBV7-8 with TRBJ2-7, with 7 bases aligning to TRBD2. Germline CDR1 SGHVS, CDR2 FQNEAQ. The trim removed 7 bases at V and 5 bases at J, leaving 8 bases unmatched. The CDR3 covers 13 residues. The CDR3 here is CASTRREGHEQYF. In DNA, the CDR3 is TGTGCCAGCACTAGAAGGGAGGGACACGAGCAGTACTTC.

The table lists this clonotype with a few counts. The chain recombines TRBV6-5 with TRBJ2-1; D unclear. Per the germline V gene, CDR1 is MNHEY and CDR2 is SVGAGI. Trimming removed 6 bases from V and 0 bases from J, with 9 bases in between. The CDR3 is 14 amino acids. For the CDR3, the DNA is TGTGCCAGCAGCGCCATGGGCTCCTACAATGAGCAGTTCTTC. It translates to CASSAMGSYNEQFF.

The chain employs TRBV5-1 and TRBJ2-1, with a weak D call TRBD1 (5 bases). CDR1 is SGHRS, CDR2 YFSETQ, per germline. The V and J ends lost 0 bases and 4 bases respectively, with 11 bases between them. The CDR3 length is 15 residues. CDR3 sequence: CASSLVAGQYNEQFF. In nucleotides, the CDR3 is TGCGCCAGCAGCTTGGTGGCAGGGCAATACAATGAGCAGTTCTTC.

This clonotype has at least ten counts. The chain combines TRBV7-9 with TRBJ1-5, with 8 bases fitting TRBD1. V shed 2 bases, J shed 4 bases, and the junction held 10 bases outside the gene matches. Germline V CDR1 and CDR2: SEHNR, FQNEAQ (reference sequence). This CDR3 has 17 residues. As DNA, the CDR3 is TGTGCCAGCAGCTTATGGATGGGACAGGATGGTAATCAGCCCCAGCATTTT. This sequence encodes CASSLWMGQDGNQPQHF.